The rows below give T cell receptor beta chains drawn from one sample of a study of T cell responses to AZD1222 COVID-19 vaccine. Measured with immunoSEQ multiplex PCR; TCRdb has only the in-frame clones, and not every one. This repertoire shows 90,000 or so clones, about 86% found once; its top ten account for approximately 8%. The source material was peripheral blood, sampled on day 0 of AZD1222 vaccination. The source is an adult in good health. Both conserved end residues are part of each CDR3. A D gene is named only where the DNA matches it firmly. The size field is filled for only some rows; it gives once, few, many or a size class.

TRBJ2-7 - TRBD1 TRBV28 TGTGCCAGCAGTGCGCAGGGGGCGGCCTACGAGCAGTACTTC CASSAQGAAYEQYF
TRBJ2-2 - - TRBV7-2 TGTGCCGTCGTGGGGGCGGTCCCCTATACCGGGGAGCTGTTTTTT CAVVGAVPYTGELFF
TRBJ1-2 once - TRBV28 TGTGCCAGCTTACTGGGGGGACATTCCTATGGCTACACCTTC CASLLGGHSYGYTF
TRBJ2-5 - - TRBV5-1 TGCGCCAGCAGCTTAAGTCCCCATGGCAGAGGGCTCCAAGAGACCCAGTACTTC CASSLSPHGRGLQETQYF
TRBJ1-3 - - TRBV18 TGTGCCAGCTCACCGGGTAGCACCTCTGGAAACACCATATATTTT CASSPGSTSGNTIYF
TRBJ2-5 - TRBD2 TRBV7-2 TGTGCCAGCACCATAGCGGGAGTTGAGACCCAGTACTTC CASTIAGVETQYF
TRBJ1-6 - - TRBV15 TGTGCCACCAGCAGAGATTTGGGACCAACTAATTCACCCCTCCACTTT CATSRDLGPTNSPLHF
TRBJ1-1 - - TRBV6-4 TGTGCCAGCAGTCCGCAGAGAGAGAGCACTGAAGCTTTCTTT CASSPQRESTEAFF
TRBJ1-2 - TRBD1 TRBV2 TGTGCCAGCGTACCTACACAGGGGGCCTCCTACACCTTC CASVPTQGASYTF
TRBJ1-5 - - TRBV11-2 TGTGCCAGCAGCTTAGACGCGACCGAATATCAGCCCCAGCATTTT CASSLDATEYQPQHF
TRBJ2-1 - TRBD2 TRBV5-1 TGCGCCAGCAGCTTGGAGGCTAGCGGGCACAATGAGCAGTTCTTC CASSLEASGHNEQFF
TRBJ2-2 - TRBD2 TRBV5-1 TGCGCCAGCAGCTTGACTAGCGGAGCGAACACCGGGGAGCTGTTTTTT CASSLTSGANTGELFF
TRBJ1-1 - - TRBV30 TGTGCCTGGAAAGAGACAGGCGACGACATGAACACTGAAGCTTTCTTT CAWKETGDDMNTEAFF
TRBJ2-1 once TRBD2 TRBV18 TGTGCCAGCTCCTATCTCAGCCCAGCGGGAGACTCCTACAATGAGCAGTTCTTC CASSYLSPAGDSYNEQFF
TRBJ1-2 - - TRBV5-6 TGTGCCAGCAGCTTGTGGCACAACCTAGACTATGGCTACACCTTC CASSLWHNLDYGYTF
TRBJ1-2 - TRBD1 TRBV2 TGTGCCAGCAGTTTAGGACAGGGCCTTGGAGGAGTTGGCTACACCTTC CASSLGQGLGGVGYTF
TRBJ2-7 - TRBD2 TRBV4-3 TGCGCCAGCAGCCAAGATTTTCTAGCGGGCTACTACGAGCAGTACTTC CASSQDFLAGYYEQYF
TRBJ1-5 - TRBD1 TRBV6-6 TGTGCCAGCAGTCCGAGGGGGTCAGGGGGGAGAAATCAGCCCCAGCATTTT CASSPRGSGGRNQPQHF
TRBJ1-5 - - TRBV2 TGTGCCAGCAGTGAATCGTCGGGAAATCAGCCCCAGCATTTT CASSESSGNQPQHF
TRBJ2-5 - TRBD1 TRBV7-2 TGTGCCAGCAGCTCTGAGGGGACAGGGGGCAATAGAGGTAGAGAGACCCAGTACTTC CASSSEGTGGNRGRETQYF
TRBJ1-2 - TRBD1 TRBV28 TGTGCCAGCATTCCCTGGGCAGGGGGGTATGGCTACACCTTC CASIPWAGGYGYTF
TRBJ1-1 few - TRBV15 TGTGCCACCAGCAGGAGCCGGACGGTTAACACTGAAGCTTTCTTT CATSRSRTVNTEAFF
TRBJ1-3 - TRBD1 TRBV27 TGTGCCAGCAGACGACAGGGGACGGGAAACACCATATATTTT CASRRQGTGNTIYF
TRBJ1-1 - - TRBV2 TGTGCCAGCAGTGTCAGTTCGGGGCAGGCAGAAGCTTTCTTT CASSVSSGQAEAFF
TRBJ2-5 - TRBD1 TRBV27 TGTGCCAGCAGTTTTGGACAGGGTGGGGAGACCCAGTACTTC CASSFGQGGETQYF
TRBJ2-5 - - TRBV19 TGTGCCAGTAGTATACAGGGCCAAGAGACCCAGTACTTC CASSIQGQETQYF
TRBJ2-7 - TRBD2 TRBV5-1 TGCGCCAGCAGCTTGGAACCGCTAGCGGGAGGACCTTACGAGCAGTACTTC CASSLEPLAGGPYEQYF
TRBJ1-6 - - TRBV2 TGTGCCAGCAGTGATGAGGGTACGGACGGAAATTCACCCCTCCACTTT CASSDEGTDGNSPLHF
TRBJ1-6 - - TRBV11-2 TGTGCCAGCAGCTTTGGCGTCCCTGGTTCACCCCTCCACTTT CASSFGVPGSPLHF